The sequence of this TCR beta chain was determined in a study of blood T cell repertoires in COVID-19. Study information: Nucleic acid was either cDNA or gDNA, and it came from T cells, B-cell-depleted T cells, or PBMCs.

The CDR3 covers 15 residues. V was cut by 2 bases and J by 1 base, with 11 bases left in between. Germline V gives CDR1 LNHDA, CDR2 SQIVND (reference sequence). Sequenced by immunoSEQ multiplex PCR; TCRdb stores in-frame clones only, minus some. The repertoire holds around 99,000 clones, under 95% seen once, with more than 0.9% in the top ten. Sequenced input: peripheral blood. This TCR was recovered from a woman aged 25 to 39 with acute or convalescent COVID-19. The genes are TRBV19 and TRBJ1-2; D uncertain. CDR3 sequence: CASSISGRLNYGYTF. The CDR3 nucleotides read TGTGCCAGTAGTATATCAGGCCGGCTTAACTATGGCTACACCTTC.